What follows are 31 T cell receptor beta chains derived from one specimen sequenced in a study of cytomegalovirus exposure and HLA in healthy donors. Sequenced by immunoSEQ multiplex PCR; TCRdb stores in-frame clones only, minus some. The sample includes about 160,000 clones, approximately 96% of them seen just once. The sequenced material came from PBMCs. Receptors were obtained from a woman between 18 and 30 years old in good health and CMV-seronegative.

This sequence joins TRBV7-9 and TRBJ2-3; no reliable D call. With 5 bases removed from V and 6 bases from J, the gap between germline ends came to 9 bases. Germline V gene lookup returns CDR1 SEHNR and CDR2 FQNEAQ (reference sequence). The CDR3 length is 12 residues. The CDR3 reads CASSQIEDTQYF. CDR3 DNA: TGTGCCAGCAGCCAAATCGAGGATACGCAGTATTTT. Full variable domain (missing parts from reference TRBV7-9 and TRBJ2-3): DTGVSQNPRHKITKRGQNVTFRCDPISEHNRLYWYRQTLGQGPEFLTYFQNEAQLEKSRLLSDRFSAERPKGSFSTLEIQRTEQGDSAMYLCASSQIEDTQYFGPGTRLTVL.

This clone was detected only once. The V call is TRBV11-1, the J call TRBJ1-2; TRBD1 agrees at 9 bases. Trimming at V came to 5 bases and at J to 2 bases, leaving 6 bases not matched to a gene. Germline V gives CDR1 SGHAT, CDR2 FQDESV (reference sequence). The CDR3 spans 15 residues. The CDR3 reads CASSALGTGNYGYTF. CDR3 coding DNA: TGTGCCAGCAGCGCTTTGGGGACAGGGAACTATGGCTACACCTTC.

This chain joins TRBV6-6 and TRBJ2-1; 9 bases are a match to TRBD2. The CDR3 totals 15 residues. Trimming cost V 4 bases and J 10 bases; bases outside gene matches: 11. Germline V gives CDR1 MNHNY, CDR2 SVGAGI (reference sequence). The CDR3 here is CASSSARTAGGEQFF. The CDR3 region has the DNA TGTGCCAGCAGTTCCGCAAGGACAGCGGGAGGCGAGCAGTTCTTC.

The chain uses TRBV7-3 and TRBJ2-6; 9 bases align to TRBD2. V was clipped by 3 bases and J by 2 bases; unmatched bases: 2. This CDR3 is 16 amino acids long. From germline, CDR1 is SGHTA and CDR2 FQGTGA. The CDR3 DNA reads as TGTGCCAGCAGCTTGATAGCGGGGGCTGGGGCCAACGTCCTGACTTTC. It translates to CASSLIAGAGANVLTF.

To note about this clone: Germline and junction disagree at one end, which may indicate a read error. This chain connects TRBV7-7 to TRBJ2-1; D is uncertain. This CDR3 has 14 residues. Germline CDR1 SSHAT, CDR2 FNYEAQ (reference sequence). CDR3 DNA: TGTGCTAGCAGCCCGGGTATCTCCTACAATGAGCAGTTCTTC. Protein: CASSPGISYNEQFF.

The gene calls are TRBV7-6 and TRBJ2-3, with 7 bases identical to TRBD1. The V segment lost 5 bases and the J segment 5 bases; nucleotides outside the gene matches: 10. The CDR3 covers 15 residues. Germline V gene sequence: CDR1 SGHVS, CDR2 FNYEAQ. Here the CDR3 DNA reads TGTGCCAGCAGCCTCTGGGACAGACTGCAAGATACGCAGTATTTT. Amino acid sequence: CASSLWDRLQDTQYF.

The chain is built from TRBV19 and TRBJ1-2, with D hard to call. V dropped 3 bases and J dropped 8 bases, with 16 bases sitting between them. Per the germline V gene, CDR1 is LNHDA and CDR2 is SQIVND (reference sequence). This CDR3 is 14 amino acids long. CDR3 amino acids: CASSISGLPGGYTF. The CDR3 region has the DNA TGTGCCAGTAGTATCTCGGGCCTCCCGGGGGGCTACACCTTC.

CDR3 DNA sequence: TGCAGCGGGACAGGGGGCGACTATGGCTACACCTTC. Encoded protein: CSGTGGDYGYTF. The J gene is TRBJ1-2, the V gene TRBV29-1; 11 bases agree with TRBD1. The CDR3 runs 12 residues. The V segment lost 7 bases and the J segment 3 bases; nucleotides outside the gene matches: 1. Germline CDR1 reads SQVTM; CDR2 reads ANQGSEA.

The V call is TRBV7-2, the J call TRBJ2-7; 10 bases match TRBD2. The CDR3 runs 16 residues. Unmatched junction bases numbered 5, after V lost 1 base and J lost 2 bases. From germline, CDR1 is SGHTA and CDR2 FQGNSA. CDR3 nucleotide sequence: TGTGCCAGCAGCTTAGGAGTTAGCGGGGGGACCTACGAGCAGTACTTC. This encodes CASSLGVSGGTYEQYF.

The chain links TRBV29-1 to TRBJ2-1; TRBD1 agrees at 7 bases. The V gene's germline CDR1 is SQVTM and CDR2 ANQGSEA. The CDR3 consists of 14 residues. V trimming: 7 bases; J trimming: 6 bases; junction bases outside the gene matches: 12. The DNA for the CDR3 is TGCAGCGCTAAGGACAGGTCCAGGGGCAATGAGCAGTTCTTC. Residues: CSAKDRSRGNEQFF.

CDR3 DNA: TGTGCCAGCAGTGAATCAACACCCTCTAGCACAGATACGCAGTATTTT. Its protein is CASSESTPSSTDTQYF. The chain uses TRBV25-1 and TRBJ2-3; D is ambiguous. V lost 1 base and J lost 0, with 11 bases in between. Germline V CDR1 and CDR2: MGHDK, SYGVNS. The CDR3 is 16 amino acids.

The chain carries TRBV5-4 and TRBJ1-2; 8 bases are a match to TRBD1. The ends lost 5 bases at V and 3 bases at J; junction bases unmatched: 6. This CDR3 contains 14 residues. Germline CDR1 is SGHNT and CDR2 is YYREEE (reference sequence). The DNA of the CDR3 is TGTGCCAGCAGTTTGATGGGACAGGACTATGGCTACACCTTC. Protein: CASSLMGQDYGYTF.

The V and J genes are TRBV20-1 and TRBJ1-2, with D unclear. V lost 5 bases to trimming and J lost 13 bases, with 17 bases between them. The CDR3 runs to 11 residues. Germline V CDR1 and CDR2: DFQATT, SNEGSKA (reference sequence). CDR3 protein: CSAHTREASTF. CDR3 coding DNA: TGCAGTGCTCACACCCGGGAGGCGAGCACCTTC.

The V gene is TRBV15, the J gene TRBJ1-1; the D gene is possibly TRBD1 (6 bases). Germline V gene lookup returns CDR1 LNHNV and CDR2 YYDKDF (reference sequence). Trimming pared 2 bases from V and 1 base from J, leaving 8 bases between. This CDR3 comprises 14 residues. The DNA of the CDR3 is TGTGCCACCAGCAGACGGACAGCGAACACTGAAGCTTTCTTT. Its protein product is CATSRRTANTEAFF.

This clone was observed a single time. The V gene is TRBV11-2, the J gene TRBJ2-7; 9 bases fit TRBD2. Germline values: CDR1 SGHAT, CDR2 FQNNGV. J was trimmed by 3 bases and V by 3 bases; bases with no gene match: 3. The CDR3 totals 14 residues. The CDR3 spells CASSLASGDYEQYF. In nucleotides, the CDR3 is TGTGCCAGCAGCTTGGCTAGCGGGGACTACGAGCAGTACTTC.

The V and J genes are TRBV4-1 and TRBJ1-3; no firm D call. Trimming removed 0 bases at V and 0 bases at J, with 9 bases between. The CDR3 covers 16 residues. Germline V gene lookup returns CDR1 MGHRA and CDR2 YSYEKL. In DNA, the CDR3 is TGCGCCAGCAGCCAAGAAGCCCCCGGCTCTGGAAACACCATATATTTT. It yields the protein CASSQEAPGSGNTIYF.

The CDR3, as DNA: TGTGCCAGCTGGGAGACAGGGCCCACTGAAGCTTTCTTT. This codes for CASWETGPTEAFF. This rearrangement joins TRBV2 to TRBJ1-1, with 7 bases that match TRBD1. Germline lookup yields CDR1 SNHLY and CDR2 FYNNEI. V was pared by 8 bases and J by 4 bases, with 7 bases of the junction left unmatched. The CDR3 sequence is 13 residues long. The whole variable domain, filled in from reference TRBV2 and TRBJ1-1, reads EPEVTQTPSHQVTQMGQEVILRCVPISNHLYFYWYRQILGQKVEFLVSFYNNEISEKSEIFDDQFSVERPDGSNFTLKIRSTKLEDSAMYFCASWETGPTEAFFGQGTRLTVV.

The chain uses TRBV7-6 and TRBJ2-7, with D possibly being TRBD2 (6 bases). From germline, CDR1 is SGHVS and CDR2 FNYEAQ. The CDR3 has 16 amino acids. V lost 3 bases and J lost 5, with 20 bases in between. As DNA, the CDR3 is TGTGCCAGCAGCTTGGGGGGACCGTTAGGCCCCAACGAGCAGTACTTC. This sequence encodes CASSLGGPLGPNEQYF.

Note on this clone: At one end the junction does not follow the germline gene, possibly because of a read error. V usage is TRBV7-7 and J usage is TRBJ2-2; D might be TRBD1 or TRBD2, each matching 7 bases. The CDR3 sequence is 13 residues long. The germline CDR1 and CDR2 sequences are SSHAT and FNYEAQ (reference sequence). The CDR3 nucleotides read TGTGCTAGCAGCGGGACAGTCACCGGGGAGCTGTTTTTT. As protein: CASSGTVTGELFF.

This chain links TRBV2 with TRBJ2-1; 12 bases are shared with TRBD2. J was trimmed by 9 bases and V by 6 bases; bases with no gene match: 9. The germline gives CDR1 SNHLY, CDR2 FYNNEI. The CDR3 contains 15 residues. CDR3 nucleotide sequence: TGTGCCAGCAGCGTCCTAGCGGGGGGGCTGGGTGAGCAGTTCTTC. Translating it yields CASSVLAGGLGEQFF.

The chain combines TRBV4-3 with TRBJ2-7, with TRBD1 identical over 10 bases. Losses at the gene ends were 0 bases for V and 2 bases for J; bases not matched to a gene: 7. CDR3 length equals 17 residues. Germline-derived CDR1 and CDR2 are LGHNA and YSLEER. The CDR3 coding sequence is TGCGCCAGCAGCCAAGAGGGGGGGGACAGGGGAGCCTACGAGCAGTACTTC. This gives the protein CASSQEGGDRGAYEQYF.

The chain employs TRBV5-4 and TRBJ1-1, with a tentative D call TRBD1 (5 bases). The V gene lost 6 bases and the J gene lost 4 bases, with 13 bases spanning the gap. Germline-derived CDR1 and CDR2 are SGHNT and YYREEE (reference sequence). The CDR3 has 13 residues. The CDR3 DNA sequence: TGTGCCAGCAAGGGAGGGAGGGGCACTGAAGCTTTCTTT. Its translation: CASKGGRGTEAFF.

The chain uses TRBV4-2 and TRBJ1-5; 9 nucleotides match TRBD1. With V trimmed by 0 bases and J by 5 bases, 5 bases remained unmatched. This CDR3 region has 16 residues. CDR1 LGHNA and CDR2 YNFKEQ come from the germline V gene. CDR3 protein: CASSQDETGGYQPQHF. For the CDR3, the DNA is TGTGCCAGCAGCCAAGACGAGACAGGGGGGTATCAGCCCCAGCATTTT.

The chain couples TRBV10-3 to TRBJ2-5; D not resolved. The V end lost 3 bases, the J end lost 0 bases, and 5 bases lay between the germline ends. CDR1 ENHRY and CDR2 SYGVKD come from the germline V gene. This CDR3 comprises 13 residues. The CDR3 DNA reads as TGTGCCATCAGTGACCTGTACCAAGAGACCCAGTACTTC. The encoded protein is CAISDLYQETQYF.

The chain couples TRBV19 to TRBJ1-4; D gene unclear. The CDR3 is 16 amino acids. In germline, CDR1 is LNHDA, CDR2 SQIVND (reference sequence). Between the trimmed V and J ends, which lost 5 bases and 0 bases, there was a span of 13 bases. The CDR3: CASSRSTGTTNEKLFF. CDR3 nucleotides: TGTGCCAGTAGTCGCTCCACCGGGACAACTAATGAAAAACTGTTTTTT.

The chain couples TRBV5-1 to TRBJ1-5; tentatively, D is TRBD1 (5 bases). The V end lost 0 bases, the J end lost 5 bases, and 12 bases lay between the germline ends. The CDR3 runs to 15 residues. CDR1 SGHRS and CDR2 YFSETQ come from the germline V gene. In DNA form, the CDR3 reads TGCGCCAGCAGCTTGGGGACCCCGGGGGATCAGCCCCAGCATTTT. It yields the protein CASSLGTPGDQPQHF.

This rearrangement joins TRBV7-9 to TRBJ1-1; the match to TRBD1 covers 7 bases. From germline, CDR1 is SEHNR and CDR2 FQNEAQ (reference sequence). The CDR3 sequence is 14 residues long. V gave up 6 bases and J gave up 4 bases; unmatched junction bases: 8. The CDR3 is CASSSAGGGTEAFF. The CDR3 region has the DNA TGTGCCAGCAGTTCAGCAGGGGGAGGCACTGAAGCTTTCTTT.

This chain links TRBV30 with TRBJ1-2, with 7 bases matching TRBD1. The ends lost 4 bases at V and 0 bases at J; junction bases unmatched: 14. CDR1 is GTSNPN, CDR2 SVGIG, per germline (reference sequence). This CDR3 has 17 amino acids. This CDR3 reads CAWNPRPPTGTNYGYTF. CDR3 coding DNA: TGTGCCTGGAACCCCCGCCCCCCGACAGGGACTAACTATGGCTACACCTTC. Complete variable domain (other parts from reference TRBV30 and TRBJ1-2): SQTIHQWPATLVQPVGSPLSLECTVEGTSNPNLYWYRQAAGRGLQLLFYSVGIGQISSEVPQNLSASRPQDRQFILSSKKLLLSDSGFYLCAWNPRPPTGTNYGYTFGSGTRLTVV.

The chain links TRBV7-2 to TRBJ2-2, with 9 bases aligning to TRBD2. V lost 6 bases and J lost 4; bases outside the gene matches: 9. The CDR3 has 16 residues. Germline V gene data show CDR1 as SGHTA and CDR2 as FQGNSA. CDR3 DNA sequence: TGTGCCAGCAGTCCCCTGGGGCGGGGGGGCACCGGGGAGCTGTTTTTT. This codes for CASSPLGRGGTGELFF.

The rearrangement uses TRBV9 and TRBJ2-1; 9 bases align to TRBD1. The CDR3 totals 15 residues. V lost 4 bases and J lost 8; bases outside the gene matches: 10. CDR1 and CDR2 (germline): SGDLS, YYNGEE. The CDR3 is CASSPTGGISDEQFF. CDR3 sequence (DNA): TGTGCCAGCAGCCCCACAGGGGGCATTTCTGATGAGCAGTTCTTC.

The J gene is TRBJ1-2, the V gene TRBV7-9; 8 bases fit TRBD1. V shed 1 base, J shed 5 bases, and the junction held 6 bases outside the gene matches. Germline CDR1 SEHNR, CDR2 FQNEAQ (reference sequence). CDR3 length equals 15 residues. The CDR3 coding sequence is TGTGCCAGCAGCTTAGTTCCAGGGGGCAAATATGGCTACACCTTC. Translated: CASSLVPGGKYGYTF.